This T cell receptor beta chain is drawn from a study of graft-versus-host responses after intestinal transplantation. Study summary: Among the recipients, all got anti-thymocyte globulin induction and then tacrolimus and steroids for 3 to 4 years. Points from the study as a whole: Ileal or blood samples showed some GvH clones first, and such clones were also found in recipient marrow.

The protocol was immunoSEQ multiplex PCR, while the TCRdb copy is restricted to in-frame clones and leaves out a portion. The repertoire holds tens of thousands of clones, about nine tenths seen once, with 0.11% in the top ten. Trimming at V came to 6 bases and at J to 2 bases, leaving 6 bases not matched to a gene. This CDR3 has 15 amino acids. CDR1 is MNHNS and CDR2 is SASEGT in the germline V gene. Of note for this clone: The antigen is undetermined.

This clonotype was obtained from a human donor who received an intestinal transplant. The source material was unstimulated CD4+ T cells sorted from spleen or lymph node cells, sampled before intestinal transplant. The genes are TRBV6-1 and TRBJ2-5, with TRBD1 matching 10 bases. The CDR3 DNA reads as TGTGCCAGCAGACGGGGGACAGGGGAGCAAGAGACCCAGTACTTC. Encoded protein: CASRRGTGEQETQYF.